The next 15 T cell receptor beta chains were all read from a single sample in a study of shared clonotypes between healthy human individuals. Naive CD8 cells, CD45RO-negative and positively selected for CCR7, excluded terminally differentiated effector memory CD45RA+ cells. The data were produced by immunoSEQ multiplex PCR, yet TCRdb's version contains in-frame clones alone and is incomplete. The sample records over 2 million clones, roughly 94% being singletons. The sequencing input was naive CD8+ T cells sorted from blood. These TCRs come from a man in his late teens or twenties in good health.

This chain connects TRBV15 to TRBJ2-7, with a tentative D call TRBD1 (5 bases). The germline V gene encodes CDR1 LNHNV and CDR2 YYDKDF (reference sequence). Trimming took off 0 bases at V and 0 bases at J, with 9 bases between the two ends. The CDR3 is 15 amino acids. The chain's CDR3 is CATSRDRTSSYEQYF. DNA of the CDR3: TGTGCCACCAGCAGAGACAGGACATCCTCCTACGAGCAGTACTTC.

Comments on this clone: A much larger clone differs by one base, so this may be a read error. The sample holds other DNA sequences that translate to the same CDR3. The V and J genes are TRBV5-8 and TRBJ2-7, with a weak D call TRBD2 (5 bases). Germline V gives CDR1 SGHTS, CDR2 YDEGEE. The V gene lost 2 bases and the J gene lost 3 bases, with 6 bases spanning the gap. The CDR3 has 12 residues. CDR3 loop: CASSLRGYEQYF. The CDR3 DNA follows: TGTGCCAGCAGCTTACGGGGCTACGAGCAGTACTTC. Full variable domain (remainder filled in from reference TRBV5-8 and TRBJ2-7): EAGVTQSPTHLIKTRGQQATLRCSPISGHTSVYWYQQALGLGLQFLLWYDEGEERNRGNFPPRFSGRQFPNYSSELNVNALELEDSALYLCASSLRGYEQYFGPGTRLTVT.

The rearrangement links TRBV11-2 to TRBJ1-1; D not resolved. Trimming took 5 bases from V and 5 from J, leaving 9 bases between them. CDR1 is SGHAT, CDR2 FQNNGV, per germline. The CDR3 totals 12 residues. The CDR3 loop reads CASSRGGTEAFF. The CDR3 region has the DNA TGTGCCAGCAGCCGAGGTGGGACTGAAGCTTTCTTT.

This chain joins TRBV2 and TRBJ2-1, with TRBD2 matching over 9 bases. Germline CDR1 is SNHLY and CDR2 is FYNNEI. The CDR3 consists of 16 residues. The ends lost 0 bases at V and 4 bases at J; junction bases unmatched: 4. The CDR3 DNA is TGTGCCAGCAGTGAAGCGACTAGCGGAGGATACAATGAGCAGTTCTTC. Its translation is CASSEATSGGYNEQFF.

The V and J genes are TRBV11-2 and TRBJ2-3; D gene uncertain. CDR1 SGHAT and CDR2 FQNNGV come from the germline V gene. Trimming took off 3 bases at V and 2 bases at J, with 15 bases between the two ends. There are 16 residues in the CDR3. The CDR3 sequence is CASSFHGGEDTDTQYF. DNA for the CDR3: TGTGCCAGCAGCTTCCACGGCGGTGAGGACACAGATACGCAGTATTTT.

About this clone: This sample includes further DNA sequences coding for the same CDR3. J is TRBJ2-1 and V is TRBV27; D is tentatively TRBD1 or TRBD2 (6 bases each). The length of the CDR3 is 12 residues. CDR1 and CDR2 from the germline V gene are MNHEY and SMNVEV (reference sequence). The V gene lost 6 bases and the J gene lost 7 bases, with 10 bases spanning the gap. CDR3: CASSRGGNEQFF. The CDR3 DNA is TGTGCCAGCAGCCGAGGGGGGAATGAGCAGTTCTTC.

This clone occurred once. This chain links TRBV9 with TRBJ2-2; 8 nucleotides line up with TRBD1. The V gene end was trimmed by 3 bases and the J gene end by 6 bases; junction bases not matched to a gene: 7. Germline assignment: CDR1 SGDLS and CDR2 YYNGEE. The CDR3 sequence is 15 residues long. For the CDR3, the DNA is TGTGCCAGCAGCGGCCAGGGGGCTCTATCCGGGGAGCTGTTTTTT. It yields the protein CASSGQGALSGELFF.

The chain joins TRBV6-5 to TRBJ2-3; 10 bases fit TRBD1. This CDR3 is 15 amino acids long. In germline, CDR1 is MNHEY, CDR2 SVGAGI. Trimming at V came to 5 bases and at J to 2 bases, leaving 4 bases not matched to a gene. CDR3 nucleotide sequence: TGTGCCAGCAGTCGACAGGGGGCGTTCACAGATACGCAGTATTTT. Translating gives CASSRQGAFTDTQYF.

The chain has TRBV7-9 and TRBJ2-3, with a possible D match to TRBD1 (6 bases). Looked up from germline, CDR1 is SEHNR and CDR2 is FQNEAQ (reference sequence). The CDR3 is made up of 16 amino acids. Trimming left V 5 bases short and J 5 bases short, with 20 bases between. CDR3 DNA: TGTGCCAGCAGCCCTTCGGACAGTGGGCCCCGAGATACGCAGTATTTT. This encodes CASSPSDSGPRDTQYF.

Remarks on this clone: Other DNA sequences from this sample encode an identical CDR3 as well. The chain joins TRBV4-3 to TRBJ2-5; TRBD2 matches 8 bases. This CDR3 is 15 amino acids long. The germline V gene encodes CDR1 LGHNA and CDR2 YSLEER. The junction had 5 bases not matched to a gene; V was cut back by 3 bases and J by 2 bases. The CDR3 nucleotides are TGCGCCAGCAGCCAGCTACTAGCGGCGCAAGAGACCCAGTACTTC. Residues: CASSQLLAAQETQYF.

The CDR3 protein is CASSHGQSYGYTF. DNA of the CDR3: TGTGCCAGCAGCCACGGACAGTCCTATGGCTACACCTTC. This chain links TRBV4-2 with TRBJ1-2; D may be TRBD1 (6 bases). Germline CDR1 LGHNA, CDR2 YNFKEQ. The CDR3 runs to 13 residues. Trimming took 3 bases from V and 4 from J, leaving 9 bases between them.

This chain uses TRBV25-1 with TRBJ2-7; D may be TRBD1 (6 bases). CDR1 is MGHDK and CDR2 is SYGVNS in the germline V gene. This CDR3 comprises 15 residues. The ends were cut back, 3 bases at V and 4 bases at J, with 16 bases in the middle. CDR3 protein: CASSDNSDSRYEQYF. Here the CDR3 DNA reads TGTGCCAGCAGTGATAATTCGGACAGCCGGTACGAGCAGTACTTC.

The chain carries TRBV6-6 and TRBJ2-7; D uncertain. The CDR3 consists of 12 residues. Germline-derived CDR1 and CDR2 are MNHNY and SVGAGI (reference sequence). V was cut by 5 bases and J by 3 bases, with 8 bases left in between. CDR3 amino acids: CASSLDGYEQYF. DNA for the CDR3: TGTGCCAGCAGTCTGGACGGCTACGAGCAGTACTTC.

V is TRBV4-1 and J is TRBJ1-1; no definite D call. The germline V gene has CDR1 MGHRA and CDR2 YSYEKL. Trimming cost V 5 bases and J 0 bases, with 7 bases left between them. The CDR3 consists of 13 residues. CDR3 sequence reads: CASSAALNTEAFF. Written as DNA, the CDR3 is TGCGCCAGCAGCGCGGCCCTGAACACTGAAGCTTTCTTT.

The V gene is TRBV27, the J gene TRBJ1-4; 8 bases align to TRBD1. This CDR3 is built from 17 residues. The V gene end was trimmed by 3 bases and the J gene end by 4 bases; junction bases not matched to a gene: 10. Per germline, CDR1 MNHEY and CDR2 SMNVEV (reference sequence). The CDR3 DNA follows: TGTGCCAGCAGTTTCCGGCCGGGACAGGTCGATAATGAAAAACTGTTTTTT. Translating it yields CASSFRPGQVDNEKLFF.